Each of the 21 T cell receptor beta chains below was sequenced from the same sample in a study of cytomegalovirus exposure and HLA in healthy donors. PCR primers comprised 60 Vbeta and 13 Jbeta primers. The table came from immunoSEQ multiplex PCR; TCRdb's copy has only in-frame clones and leaves some out. Reported are about 65,000 clones; the ten largest clones contain about a sixth. What was sequenced was PBMCs. These receptors were obtained from a boy younger than 18 in good health and CMV-seronegative.

The chain links TRBV6-5 to TRBJ2-7; 12 nucleotides agree with TRBD2. CDR3 length: 15 amino acids. Germline V gives CDR1 MNHEY, CDR2 SVGAGI. Unmatched junction bases numbered 7, after V lost 9 bases and J lost 1 base. In DNA, the CDR3 is TGTGCCAGTAAACCCCTAGCGGGAGGGTCCTACGAGCAGTACTTC. It translates to CASKPLAGGSYEQYF.

The rearrangement joins TRBV7-2 to TRBJ2-5, with TRBD1 matching over 9 bases. Per germline, CDR1 SGHTA and CDR2 FQGNSA. This CDR3 has 14 amino acids. After removal of 5 bases from V and 6 bases from J, the junction contained 7 bases not matched to a gene. The CDR3 is CASSPGTGLKTQYF. The DNA for the CDR3 is TGTGCCAGCAGCCCCGGGACAGGGCTAAAGACCCAGTACTTC.

J is TRBJ1-5 and V is TRBV18; 10 nucleotides match TRBD1. Germline CDR1 and CDR2: KGHSH and LQKENI. The junction had 4 bases not matched to a gene; V was cut back by 1 base and J by 7 bases. The CDR3 spans 15 residues. CDR3 region: CASSPRGTGEQPQHF. CDR3 nucleotides: TGTGCCAGCTCACCACGTGGGACAGGGGAACAGCCCCAGCATTTT.

This rearrangement joins TRBV5-4 to TRBJ2-3, with a possible D match to TRBD1 (6 bases). Germline V lookup: CDR1 SGHNT, CDR2 YYREEE (reference sequence). Trimming pared 6 bases from V and 3 bases from J, leaving 11 bases between. The CDR3 loop spans 13 amino acids. CDR3 DNA sequence: TGTGCCAGCACCTCCAGGGGTACAGATACGCAGTATTTT. This sequence encodes CASTSRGTDTQYF.

This sequence joins TRBV4-3 and TRBJ1-5, with D unclear. With 0 bases removed from V and 4 bases from J, the gap between germline ends came to 7 bases. The CDR3 consists of 14 residues. The germline gives CDR1 LGHNA, CDR2 YSLEER. CDR3 sequence: CASSQDFTNQPQHF. Written as DNA, the CDR3 is TGCGCCAGCAGCCAAGACTTTACAAATCAGCCCCAGCATTTT.

On this clone itself: This sample also contains other DNA sequences that code for the same CDR3. The genes are TRBV7-2 and TRBJ2-5; TRBD2 might be the D (6 bases). The V and J ends lost 3 bases and 5 bases respectively, with 10 bases between them. The CDR3 totals 13 residues. CDR1 and CDR2 (germline): SGHTA, FQGNSA. For the CDR3, the DNA is TGTGCCAGCAGCTTCGGGGGTGGCGAGACCCAGTACTTC. It is translated as CASSFGGGETQYF.

This chain connects TRBV10-1 to TRBJ2-7, with 8 bases lining up with TRBD1. V dropped 8 bases and J dropped 5; count of bases not matched to a gene: 8. There are 13 residues in the CDR3. Germline-derived CDR1 and CDR2 are WNHNN and SYGVQD (reference sequence). The CDR3 is CASGTGLQDEQYF. The CDR3 region has the DNA TGCGCCAGCGGGACAGGTTTGCAGGACGAGCAGTACTTC.

The chain is built from TRBV6-1 and TRBJ1-1; the D gene is possibly TRBD1 (6 bases). The CDR3 length is 14 residues. V lost 6 bases to trimming and J lost 5 bases, with 16 bases between them. CDR1 is MNHNS, CDR2 SASEGT, per germline. The CDR3 sequence: CASSLRGGGTEAFF. CDR3 sequence (DNA): TGTGCCAGCAGCCTAAGAGGGGGGGGGACTGAAGCTTTCTTT.

V is TRBV19 and J is TRBJ1-1; TRBD1 aligns across 9 bases. CDR1 and CDR2 (germline): LNHDA, SQIVND (reference sequence). CDR3 length: 15 residues. Germline trimming cut 5 bases from V and 4 bases from J; bases unmatched to any gene: 8. DNA for the CDR3: TGTGCCAGTAGTGCTCCGGGACAGGGTCCCACTGAAGCTTTCTTT. This codes for CASSAPGQGPTEAFF.

The genes are TRBV5-4 and TRBJ2-5; D call uncertain. Germline CDR1 and CDR2: SGHNT and YYREEE (reference sequence). The V end lost 4 bases, the J end lost 3 bases, and 4 bases lay between the germline ends. This CDR3 has 11 amino acids. DNA for the CDR3: TGTGCCAGCAGCGTAAAAGAGACCCAGTACTTC. It is translated as CASSVKETQYF.

The rearrangement joins TRBV2 to TRBJ2-3, with 12 bases aligning to TRBD2. The CDR3 spans 16 residues. Germline trimming cut 5 bases from V and 6 bases from J; bases unmatched to any gene: 9. Germline values: CDR1 SNHLY, CDR2 FYNNEI. The CDR3 DNA follows: TGTGCCAGCAGTTTCCTAGCGGGGGGGATTTCGGATACGCAGTATTTT. Amino acids: CASSFLAGGISDTQYF. Filled out from reference TRBV2 and TRBJ2-3, the complete variable domain reads EPEVTQTPSHQVTQMGQEVILRCVPISNHLYFYWYRQILGQKVEFLVSFYNNEISEKSEIFDDQFSVERPDGSNFTLKIRSTKLEDSAMYFCASSFLAGGISDTQYFGPGTRLTVL.

The chain joins TRBV28 to TRBJ1-2; 7 nucleotides match TRBD1. With 6 bases clipped from V and 5 bases from J, the junction kept 6 bases outside the gene matches. There are 13 residues in the CDR3. Germline CDR1 and CDR2: MDHEN and SYDVKM. The CDR3 coding sequence is TGTGCCAGCAGACTGACAGGGTCTTATGGCTACACCTTC. This gives the protein CASRLTGSYGYTF.

The chain combines TRBV7-3 with TRBJ2-2; 8 nucleotides line up with TRBD1. Trimming at V came to 5 bases and at J to 4 bases, leaving 6 bases not matched to a gene. CDR3 length equals 15 residues. Looked up from germline, CDR1 is SGHTA and CDR2 is FQGTGA. This CDR3 is CASSLGTGLTGELFF. CDR3 bases: TGTGCCAGCAGCCTCGGGACAGGTCTCACCGGGGAGCTGTTTTTT. Supplemented by reference TRBV7-3 and TRBJ2-2, the full variable domain reads GAGVSQTPSNKVTEKGKYVELRCDPISGHTALYWYRQSLGQGPEFLIYFQGTGAADDSGLPNDRFFAVRPEGSVSTLKIQRTERGDSAVYLCASSLGTGLTGELFFGEGSRLTVL.

This chain uses TRBV18 with TRBJ2-2; weak D call: TRBD2 (6 bases). V lost 2 bases and J 2 bases, leaving 18 bases between the germline ends. This CDR3 comprises 18 residues. CDR1 and CDR2 from the germline V gene are KGHSH and LQKENI. The CDR3 region has the DNA TGTGCCAGCTCACCATTTACCACGGGAGAGTTTAACACCGGGGAGCTGTTTTTT. Its protein product is CASSPFTTGEFNTGELFF. Full variable domain (remainder filled in from reference TRBV18 and TRBJ2-2): NAGVMQNPRHLVRRRGQEARLRCSPMKGHSHVYWYRQLPEEGLKFMVYLQKENIIDESGMPKERFSAEFPKEGPSILRIQQVVRGDSAAYFCASSPFTTGEFNTGELFFGEGSRLTVL.

This chain uses TRBV10-2 with TRBJ1-2; TRBD1 agrees at 8 bases. The ends lost 8 bases at V and 0 bases at J; junction bases unmatched: 8. The germline V gene has CDR1 WSHSY and CDR2 SAAADI. The length of the CDR3 is 15 residues. This CDR3 is CASCMDRDANYGYTF. The CDR3 DNA reads TGCGCCAGCTGCATGGACAGGGACGCTAACTATGGCTACACCTTC.

CDR3 nucleotides: TGTGCCAGCAGTTCCTGGACAGGGTCTGGGAACACTGAAGCTTTCTTT. Translated, it gives CASSSWTGSGNTEAFF. The chain has TRBV6-5 and TRBJ1-1, with 8 bases identical to TRBD1. Germline CDR1 MNHEY, CDR2 SVGAGI. V gave up 4 bases and J gave up 1 base; unmatched junction bases: 8. The CDR3 spans 16 residues.

The rearrangement links TRBV7-6 to TRBJ2-3; 10 positions agree with TRBD1. The V segment lost 0 bases and the J segment 4 bases; nucleotides outside the gene matches: 1. CDR1 and CDR2 from the germline V gene are SGHVS and FNYEAQ. The CDR3 has 15 amino acids. CDR3 bases: TGTGCCAGCAGCTTAGCGGGGACAGGGGCAGATACGCAGTATTTT. It codes for CASSLAGTGADTQYF.

The chain links TRBV5-1 to TRBJ2-7; a possible D gene is TRBD1 (6 bases). Germline CDR1 and CDR2: SGHRS and YFSETQ. This CDR3 contains 15 residues. Trimming cost V 3 bases and J 0 bases, with 13 bases left between them. The CDR3 region has the DNA TGCGCCAGCAGCTCCGGGACGGACAGCTCCTACGAGCAGTACTTC. Its protein product is CASSSGTDSSYEQYF.

The chain has TRBV7-9 and TRBJ1-5; maybe TRBD1 (6 bases). Trimming left V 7 bases short and J 3 bases short, with 16 bases between. This CDR3 is built from 15 residues. In germline, CDR1 is SEHNR, CDR2 FQNEAQ (reference sequence). CDR3 in amino acids: CASTPGTGNNQPQHF. The CDR3 DNA follows: TGTGCCAGCACCCCCGGCACAGGGAACAATCAGCCCCAGCATTTT. Looking up the rest from reference TRBV7-9 and TRBJ1-5 gives the full variable domain: DTGVSQNPRHKITKRGQNVTFRCDPISEHNRLYWYRQTLGQGPEFLTYFQNEAQLEKSRLLSDRFSAERPKGSFSTLEIQRTEQGDSAMYLCASTPGTGNNQPQHFGDGTRLSIL.

CDR3 region: CASSQTGEKLFF. In nucleotides, the CDR3 is TGCGCCAGCAGCCAGACAGGGGAAAAACTGTTTTTT. V is TRBV4-1 and J is TRBJ1-4; 7 positions agree with TRBD1. The CDR3 has 12 amino acids. Germline CDR1 MGHRA, CDR2 YSYEKL. The J segment lost 8 bases and the V segment lost 3 bases, leaving 0 bases of the junction unmatched.

The V gene is TRBV9, the J gene TRBJ2-3; D unresolved. CDR3 length: 13 amino acids. Looked up from germline, CDR1 is SGDLS and CDR2 is YYNGEE. V gave up 5 bases and J gave up 0 bases, with 7 bases separating them. CDR3: CASRSTSTDTQYF. The CDR3 DNA follows: TGTGCCAGCAGATCGACTAGCACAGATACGCAGTATTTT.